Listed below are T cell receptor beta chains from one sample, sequenced in a study of shared clonotypes between healthy human individuals. Profiled with immunoSEQ multiplex PCR; TCRdb holds only in-frame clones, not every one. Among 550,000 to 700,000 clones listed, approximately 73% were seen once. The specimen was memory CD4+ T cells sorted from blood. These receptors were obtained from a woman between 25 and 40 years old in good health. The CDR3 runs from the conserved cysteine through the conserved F or W. D genes are given only for firm matches. Clone sizes are given selectively: once, few, many, or a class where the clone is expanded.

>.|TRBV11-2|TRBJ2-2|TRBD1
CASSLEYLSGTGGSGELFF
TGTGCCAGCAGCTTAGAATACCTATCCGGGACAGGGGGGTCCGGGGAGCTGTTTTTT
>.|TRBV28|TRBJ2-3|TRBD2
CASSPRREVVNTQYF
TGTGCCAGCAGCCCGAGGCGGGAGGTAGTGAATACGCAGTATTTT
>.|TRBV11-2|TRBJ1-1|.
CASSLSTGFNTEAFF
TGTGCCAGCAGCCTCAGTACAGGATTTAACACTGAAGCTTTCTTT
>once|TRBV4-2|TRBJ2-7|.
CASSQRNTPQPYEQYF
TGTGCCAGCAGCCAAAGGAATACTCCCCAACCCTACGAGCAGTACTTC
>.|TRBV25-1|TRBJ2-1|TRBD1
CASSRDRGYNEQFF
TGTGCCAGCAGCCGGGACAGGGGGTACAATGAGCAGTTCTTC
>many|TRBV9|TRBJ2-2|.
CASSASSVENTGELFF
TGTGCCAGCAGCGCCTCTAGCGTCGAGAACACCGGGGAGCTGTTTTTT
>.|TRBV9|TRBJ1-4|TRBD1
CASSVGSTGDWEKLFF
TGTGCCAGCAGCGTAGGATCGACAGGGGACTGGGAAAAACTGTTTTTT
>once|TRBV5-4|TRBJ2-2|.
CASSLARGLDTGELFF
TGTGCCAGCAGCTTGGCCCGCGGGTTGGACACCGGGGAGCTGTTTTTT
>.|TRBV19|TRBJ2-5|TRBD2
CASRRSGVETQYF
TGTGCCAGTAGACGCAGCGGGGTAGAGACCCAGTACTTC
>.|TRBV30|TRBJ2-7|.
CAWIRQNRYEQYF
TGTGCCTGGATACGGCAGAACCGCTACGAGCAGTACTTC
>once|TRBV5-1|TRBJ1-1|.
CASSVARGPGTEAFF
TGCGCCAGCAGCGTCGCTCGGGGTCCAGGCACTGAAGCTTTCTTT
>.|TRBV9|TRBJ2-7|TRBD1
CASSATGTASYEQYF
TGTGCCAGCAGCGCTACCGGGACAGCCTCCTACGAGCAGTACTTC
>.|TRBV5-1|TRBJ2-1|TRBD2
CASSSRLLAGTSEQFF
TGCGCCAGCAGCTCCCGACTGCTAGCGGGAACCTCTGAGCAGTTCTTC
>.|TRBV11-2|TRBJ2-3|TRBD2
CASSPSGRAVTQYF
TGTGCCAGCAGCCCCAGCGGGAGGGCCGTCACGCAGTATTTT
>.|TRBV2|TRBJ2-1|TRBD2
CASSVTSGSNEQFF
TGTGCCAGCAGTGTGACTAGCGGGAGCAATGAGCAGTTCTTC
>.|TRBV10-3|TRBJ2-5|.
CAISESGRETQYF
TGTGCCATCAGTGAATCGGGAAGAGAGACCCAGTACTTC
>.|TRBV6-5|TRBJ1-4|.
CASSHREKLFF
TGTGCCAGCAGCCACAGGGAAAAACTGTTTTTT
>.|TRBV11-2|TRBJ2-2|.
CASSLWAPARGGTGELFF
TGTGCCAGCAGCTTATGGGCGCCGGCCCGAGGAGGGACCGGGGAGCTGTTTTTT
>many|TRBV27|TRBJ1-2|TRBD1
CASRLQGADGYTF
TGTGCCAGCAGATTACAGGGGGCTGATGGCTACACCTTC
>.|TRBV28|TRBJ2-7|TRBD2
CASSQLDSAPGLARQQYF
TGTGCCAGCAGTCAGCTTGACAGCGCCCCGGGACTAGCTCGCCAGCAGTACTTC
>.|TRBV9|TRBJ1-5|TRBD1
CASSTTGDYQPQHF
TGTGCCAGCAGCACCACAGGGGATTATCAGCCCCAGCATTTT
>.|TRBV7-2|TRBJ2-7|TRBD2
CASSLIGLAGDEQYF
TGTGCCAGCAGCTTAATAGGACTAGCGGGAGACGAGCAGTACTTC
>.|TRBV28|TRBJ2-1|TRBD2
CASSIMGLAINEQFF
TGTGCCAGCAGTATTATGGGACTAGCGATCAATGAGCAGTTCTTC
>.|TRBV7-3|TRBJ2-6|TRBD1
CASSSTGVRANVLTF
TGTGCCAGCAGCTCGACAGGGGTCAGGGCCAACGTCCTGACTTTC
>.|TRBV5-1|TRBJ2-1|TRBD2
CASSLIAGSYNEQFF
TGCGCCAGCAGCTTGATAGCGGGCTCCTACAATGAGCAGTTCTTC
>once|TRBV14|TRBJ1-4|.
CASSRQTGTNEKLFF
TGTGCCAGCAGCCGCCAGACAGGAACTAATGAAAAACTGTTTTTT
>many|TRBV5-4|TRBJ2-1|.
CASSFDTAGGHNEQFF
TGTGCCAGCAGCTTCGATACAGCTGGTGGGCACAATGAGCAGTTCTTC
>.|TRBV29-1|TRBJ2-5|.
CSVAYSNKETQYF
TGCAGCGTTGCTTATTCGAACAAAGAGACCCAGTACTTC
>.|TRBV5-4|TRBJ1-2|.
CASSLPSDGYGYTF
TGTGCCAGCAGCTTGCCCTCAGACGGATATGGCTACACCTTC
>.|TRBV6-1|TRBJ2-1|.
CASSEIRDEQFF
TGTGCCAGCAGTGAAATTAGGGATGAGCAGTTCTTC
>.|TRBV10-2|TRBJ2-1|TRBD1
CASSRTGRVYNEQFF
TGCGCCAGCAGTAGGACAGGAAGAGTTTACAATGAGCAGTTCTTC
>.|TRBV5-1|TRBJ2-1|TRBD2
CASTSGTTYNEQFF
TGCGCCAGTACAAGCGGGACTACCTACAATGAGCAGTTCTTC
>once|TRBV4-2|TRBJ2-7|.
CASSQGLVGPSSYEQYF
TGTGCCAGCAGCCAAGGCCTCGTGGGGCCCAGCTCCTACGAGCAGTACTTC
>.|TRBV5-4|TRBJ1-1|TRBD1
CASSLGQGRTEAFF
TGTGCCAGCAGCTTGGGACAGGGACGCACTGAAGCTTTCTTT
>.|TRBV9|TRBJ1-4|.
CASSTRRELNEKLFF
TGTGCCAGCAGCACAAGACGGGAACTCAATGAAAAACTGTTTTTT
>.|TRBV7-2|TRBJ1-1|.
CASSYGRNTEAFF
TGTGCCAGCAGCTACGGACGGAACACTGAAGCTTTCTTT
>.|TRBV4-1|TRBJ1-5|.
CASSQARDQPQHF
TGCGCCAGCAGCCAAGCACGGGATCAGCCCCAGCATTTT